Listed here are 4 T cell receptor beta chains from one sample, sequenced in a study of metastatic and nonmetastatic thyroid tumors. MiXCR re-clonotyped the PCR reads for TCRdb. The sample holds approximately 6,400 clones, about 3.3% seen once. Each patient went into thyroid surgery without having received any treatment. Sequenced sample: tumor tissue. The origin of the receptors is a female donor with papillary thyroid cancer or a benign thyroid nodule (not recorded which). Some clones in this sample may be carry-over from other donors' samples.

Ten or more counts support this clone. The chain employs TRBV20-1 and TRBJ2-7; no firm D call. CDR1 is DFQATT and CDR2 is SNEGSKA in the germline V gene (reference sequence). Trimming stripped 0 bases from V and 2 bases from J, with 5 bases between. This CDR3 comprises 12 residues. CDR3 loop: CSARDLTYEQYF. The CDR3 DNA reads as TGCAGTGCTAGAGATCTGACCTACGAGCAGTACTTC.

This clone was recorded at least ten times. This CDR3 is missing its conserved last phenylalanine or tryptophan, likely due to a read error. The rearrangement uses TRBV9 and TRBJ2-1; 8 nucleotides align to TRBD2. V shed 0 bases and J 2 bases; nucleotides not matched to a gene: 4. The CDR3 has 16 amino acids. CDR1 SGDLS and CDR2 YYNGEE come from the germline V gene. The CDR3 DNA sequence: TGTGCCAGCAGCGTAGTTAACGGGAGGGCCTACAATGAGCAGTTCGTC. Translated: CASSVVNGRAYNEQFV.

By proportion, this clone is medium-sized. CDR3 sequence reads: CASSGWRGNTIYF. CDR3 sequence (DNA): TGTGCCAGCAGTGGCTGGCGGGGAAACACCATATATTTT. The gene calls are TRBV6-1 and TRBJ1-3; the D is unclear. The CDR3 contains 13 residues. V lost 4 bases and J 4 bases, leaving 8 bases between the germline ends. Germline V lookup: CDR1 MNHNS, CDR2 SASEGT.

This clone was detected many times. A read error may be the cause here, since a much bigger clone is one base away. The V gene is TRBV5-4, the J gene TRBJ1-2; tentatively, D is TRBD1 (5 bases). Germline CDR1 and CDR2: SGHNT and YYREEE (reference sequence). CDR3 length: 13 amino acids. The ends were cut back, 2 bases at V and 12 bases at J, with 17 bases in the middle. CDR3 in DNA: TGTGCCAGCAGCTTAGGGACCGACGCCTCACACACCTTC. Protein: CASSLGTDASHTF.